A selection of T cell receptor beta chains follows, all from one sample in a study of T-cell memory formation after mild COVID-19. TCRdb re-called the 5' RACE reads through MiXCR, storing one row per CDR3 protein. This repertoire shows about 470,000 distinct CDR3 sequences, roughly 25% found once; its top ten account for 9.5% to 15%. Sequencing used PBMCs or a T cell subset sorted from them (not recorded which). These receptors were obtained from an adult woman who had mild COVID-19 (a few samples of this study predate the infection). Cell type and time point are not known. CDR3s include the opening cysteine and the closing phenylalanine or tryptophan. D genes are given only for firm matches. A clone size is listed for some rows: how often the clone was seen (once, few, many), or a class if it is expanded.

v_call	d_call	clone_size	j_call	cdr3_aa	cdr3_nt
TRBV20-1	NA	few	TRBJ2-3	CSAPEQLDTQYF	TGCAGTGCCCCGGAACAGTTAGATACGCAGTATTTT
TRBV18	NA	few	TRBJ2-1	CASSPAGNNEQFF	TGTGCCAGCTCACCCGCGGGCAACAATGAGCAGTTCTTC
TRBV25-1	NA	NA	TRBJ2-5	CASSHRTKETQYF	TGTGCCAGCAGTCATAGGACGAAAGAGACCCAGTACTTC
TRBV12-3/TRBV12-4	TRBD2	few	TRBJ2-1	CASTKRPTSGSYNEQFF	TGTGCCAGCACCAAGAGGCCAACTAGCGGCTCCTACAATGAGCAGTTCTTC
TRBV4-2	NA	few	TRBJ1-2	CASSQEGDTVGGYTF	TGTGCCAGCAGCCAAGAGGGGGATACAGTGGGTGGCTACACCTTC
TRBV30	NA	few	TRBJ2-3	CAWSVTGNTDTQYF	TGTGCCTGGAGTGTAACGGGAAACACAGATACGCAGTATTTT
TRBV6-2/TRBV6-3	NA	NA	TRBJ2-1	CASSYGWDQYNEQFF	TGTGCCAGCAGTTATGGTTGGGACCAATACAATGAGCAGTTCTTC
TRBV7-3	TRBD1	few	TRBJ1-2	CASSFGTGDTYGYTF	TGTGCCAGCAGCTTCGGGACAGGGGATACCTATGGCTACACCTTC
TRBV7-9	NA	few	TRBJ2-3	CASSPPSGDTQYF	TGTGCCAGCAGCCCCCCTTCTGGCGATACGCAGTATTTT
TRBV5-1	NA	NA	TRBJ2-5	CASSSRGLGETQYF	TGCGCCAGCAGCTCCCGGGGTTTAGGAGAGACCCAGTACTTC
TRBV20-1	TRBD1	NA	TRBJ2-1	CSARWDRRLDEQFF	TGCAGTGCTCGCTGGGACAGGCGATTAGATGAGCAGTTCTTC
TRBV20-1	NA	NA	TRBJ2-3	CSAKGVEDTSTDTQYF	TGCAGTGCAAAGGGGGTTGAGGATACAAGCACAGATACGCAGTATTTT
TRBV3-1	TRBD2	few	TRBJ2-7	CASSPHSGSGDEQYF	TGTGCCAGCAGCCCCCATAGCGGGAGCGGCGACGAGCAGTACTTC
TRBV12-5	TRBD2	NA	TRBJ2-1	CASGLGGGYNEQFF	TGTGCTAGTGGTTTGGGCGGGGGTTACAATGAGCAGTTCTTC
TRBV30	TRBD2	NA	TRBJ2-4	CAWSPPGTSGMGPQYF	TGTGCCTGGAGTCCTCCCGGGACTAGCGGCATGGGCCCTCAGTACTTC
TRBV5-1	TRBD1	NA	TRBJ1-1	CASSSGRGGEEAFF	TGCGCCAGCAGCTCCGGCAGGGGGGGTGAGGAAGCTTTCTTT
TRBV12-3/TRBV12-4	NA	NA	TRBJ1-2	CASSFSGSYGYTF	TGTGCCAGCAGTTTCTCAGGATCCTATGGCTACACCTTC
TRBV6-5	TRBD2	NA	TRBJ2-1	CASRSPGLAGPSSYNEQFF	TGTGCCAGCAGATCACCCGGACTAGCGGGGCCTTCCTCCTACAATGAGCAGTTCTTC
TRBV6-5	TRBD2	NA	TRBJ2-7	CASTTLAGGTYEQYF	TGTGCCAGCACTACACTAGCGGGGGGAACCTACGAGCAGTACTTC
TRBV12-3/TRBV12-4	NA	NA	TRBJ1-2	CASNLAEGGYTF	TGTGCCAGCAACCTAGCGGAGGGTGGCTACACCTTC
TRBV5-1	NA	NA	TRBJ2-1	CASSLERSCYNEQFF	TGCGCCAGCAGCTTGGAGCGGAGCTGCTACAATGAGCAGTTCTTC
TRBV7-2	TRBD2	few	TRBJ2-6	CASRPGAGVPHSGANVLTF	TGTGCCAGCAGACCTGGCGCGGGGGTCCCGCATTCTGGGGCCAACGTCCTGACTTTC
TRBV5-1	TRBD1	NA	TRBJ2-1	CASRQETGAVHNEQFF	TGCGCCAGCAGACAAGAGACAGGGGCGGTGCACAATGAGCAGTTCTTC
TRBV25-1	NA	few	TRBJ2-7	CASSPGPQSSYEQYF	TGTGCCAGCAGCCCGGGACCTCAAAGCTCCTACGAGCAGTACTTC
TRBV2	TRBD2	few	TRBJ2-1	CASSLSGVRYNEQFF	TGTGCCAGCAGCCTTAGCGGGGTTAGATACAATGAGCAGTTCTTC
TRBV10-3	NA	once	TRBJ2-2	CAISDISPNTGELFF	TGTGCCATCAGTGATATTAGCCCTAACACCGGGGAGCTGTTTTTT
TRBV3-1	TRBD1	few	TRBJ2-1	CASSLSTDRGRDEQFF	TGTGCCAGCAGCCTGTCGACGGACAGGGGGCGGGATGAGCAGTTCTTC
TRBV29-1	NA	NA	TRBJ2-1	CSVPSAGLWEQFF	TGCAGCGTCCCTAGCGCAGGGTTGTGGGAGCAGTTCTTC
TRBV5-6	TRBD2	NA	TRBJ2-3	CASSLEVLAGVTDTQYF	TGTGCCAGCAGCTTGGAAGTACTAGCGGGAGTCACAGATACGCAGTATTTT
TRBV5-1	TRBD1	few	TRBJ1-2	CASSETGAVDYGYTF	TGCGCCAGCAGCGAAACAGGGGCGGTGGACTATGGCTACACCTTC
TRBV20-1	NA	NA	TRBJ1-2	CSARGLYTF	TGCAGTGCTAGGGGCTTATACACCTTC
TRBV3-1	NA	NA	TRBJ1-3	CASSPGFTIYF	TGTGCCAGCAGCCCGGGGTTCACCATATATTTT
TRBV5-1	NA	many	TRBJ2-2	CASSLDTGELFF	TGCGCCAGCAGCTTGGATACCGGGGAGCTGTTTTTT
TRBV5-5	NA	few	TRBJ2-6	CASSLSVPVSGANVLTF	TGTGCCAGCAGCTTATCTGTTCCAGTCTCTGGGGCCAACGTCCTGACTTTC
TRBV7-2	TRBD2	few	TRBJ2-1	CASSLGWGVGRGGEQFF	TGTGCCAGCAGCTTAGGCTGGGGCGTTGGCCGCGGGGGAGAGCAGTTCTTC
TRBV6-5	NA	few	TRBJ2-5	CASSYSYSGEPLSETQYF	TGTGCCAGCAGTTACTCCTACTCAGGGGAGCCCCTAAGCGAGACCCAGTACTTC
TRBV2	NA	once	TRBJ2-5	CASSEEGETQYF	TGTGCCAGCAGTGAAGAAGGGGAGACCCAGTACTTC
TRBV7-2	NA	few	TRBJ2-4	CASSLANGAAKNIQYF	TGTGCCAGCAGCTTAGCTAACGGGGCAGCCAAAAACATTCAGTACTTC
TRBV5-1	TRBD2	few	TRBJ2-7	CASSLDRGLAAYEQYF	TGCGCCAGCAGCTTGGATAGGGGACTAGCGGCCTACGAGCAGTACTTC
TRBV5-6	NA	NA	TRBJ2-7	CASSSNPYSGSYEQYF	TGTGCCAGCAGCTCAAACCCTTACAGCGGATCCTACGAGCAGTACTTC
TRBV2	TRBD1	many	TRBJ2-5	CASSADRGLQETQYF	TGTGCCAGCAGTGCTGACAGGGGGCTGCAAGAGACCCAGTACTTC
TRBV7-3	NA	few	TRBJ2-3	CASSVAPAGAGTDTQYF	TGTGCCAGCAGCGTCGCTCCCGCGGGGGCCGGCACAGATACGCAGTATTTT
TRBV5-1	TRBD1	NA	TRBJ2-2	CASSSQGAVTGELFF	TGCGCCAGCAGCTCTCAGGGGGCGGTCACCGGGGAGCTGTTTTTT
TRBV6-2/TRBV6-3	NA	NA	TRBJ2-7	CASRTTGSYEQYF	TGTGCCAGCAGGACGACAGGCTCCTACGAGCAGTACTTC
TRBV5-5	TRBD1	few	TRBJ2-7	CASSPTRTGGFESYYEQYF	TGTGCCAGCAGCCCGACGCGGACAGGGGGATTCGAAAGTTACTACGAGCAGTACTTC
TRBV5-4	TRBD2	NA	TRBJ2-3	CASSLTSGATDTQYF	TGTGCCAGCAGTTTGACTAGCGGGGCCACAGATACGCAGTATTTT
TRBV7-6	TRBD2	NA	TRBJ2-1	CASSLGSASGGVSYNEQFF	TGTGCCAGCAGCTTAGGGTCCGCTAGCGGGGGAGTCTCCTACAATGAGCAGTTCTTC
TRBV2	NA	NA	TRBJ2-1	CASSFETANYNEQFF	TGTGCCAGCAGTTTCGAAACTGCCAATTACAATGAGCAGTTCTTC
TRBV12-3/TRBV12-4	NA	few	TRBJ2-3	CASSLELMRDTDTQYF	TGTGCCAGCAGTTTAGAGTTAATGAGGGACACAGATACGCAGTATTTT
TRBV12-3/TRBV12-4	NA	NA	TRBJ1-2	CASSPRRTDYGYTF	TGTGCCAGCAGTCCCCGCCGGACAGACTATGGCTACACCTTC
TRBV4-3	NA	NA	TRBJ1-5	CASSQDTRQPQHF	TGCGCCAGCAGCCAAGATACACGGCAGCCCCAGCATTTT
TRBV4-2	NA	NA	TRBJ1-6	CASSPRGRASSYNSPLHF	TGTGCCAGCAGCCCTCGGGGACGGGCGAGCTCCTATAATTCACCCCTCCACTTT
TRBV5-6	TRBD2	few	TRBJ2-5	CASSLTSGSKTQYF	TGTGCCAGCAGCTTGACTAGCGGGAGTAAGACCCAGTACTTC